The clone carrying this T cell receptor (beta chain) was detected once. Using immunoSEQ multiplex PCR, the repertoire was profiled, and TCRdb retains in-frame clones only, with some absent. The data hold tens of thousands of clones, with more than 70% observed a single time. This record comes from a study of T cell changes during pregnancy in multiple sclerosis. Trimming removed 7 bases from V and 0 bases from J, with 10 bases in between. The CDR3 extends over 13 amino acids. The V gene's germline CDR1 is SNHLY and CDR2 FYNNEI. Sequenced material: CD8+ T cells from peripheral blood mononuclear cells, taken before pregnancy. The chain links TRBV2 to TRBJ2-7, with D possibly being TRBD1 (5 bases). The sequence derives from a female donor with multiple sclerosis, enrolled in a pregnancy study. Here the CDR3 reads CASTQGLSYEQYF. The CDR3 nucleotides read TGTGCCAGCACTCAGGGCCTCTCCTACGAGCAGTACTTC.